Here is one TCR beta chain with its context. Antigen: not known. The authors ran a second PCR of about 6 to 11 cycles using a sample-barcoded 5' primer and a J-beta primer mix. Unique molecular identifiers of 12 random nucleotides labeled each cDNA. TCRdb re-derived calls from the 5' RACE reads in MiXCR, one entry per CDR3 protein. The table records about 500,000 distinct CDR3 sequences, approximately 25% of them present only once. This sample was included in a study of blood T cells in healthy people across ages. Overall study findings and caveats: Naive T cell percentage showed a strong correlation with the diversity of TCR beta.

Unmatched junction bases numbered 8, after V lost 11 bases and J lost 3 bases. This CDR3 has 14 residues. Germline-derived CDR1 and CDR2 are SNHLY and FYNNEI. This sample also appeared in a second study, on T cells of mothers and their children. That work states: Random nucleotides (2-4) and sample barcodes were added by the M1S primer used in the second PCR.

This chain links TRBV2 with TRBJ2-1, with 9 bases aligning to TRBD1. This TCR derives from a boy between 5 and 17 years old in good health. Sequencing was done on a sample of blood. The CDR3 DNA follows: TGTGCCGGCCAGCCGGGACAGGGCTACAATGAGCAGTTCTTC. As protein: CAGQPGQGYNEQFF.